This entry is about one TCR beta chain. This clonotype showed up many times. It has no known antigen specificity. Nothing much larger sits one base from this clone, and base qualities are not available. The sample originates from a study of T cells after yellow fever vaccination (dated by TCRdb to between 2018 and 2020). About the full investigation: Libraries from fractions with low cell numbers were prepared with the SMART-Seq v4 Ultra Low Input RNA kit. Two healthy male donors made up the cohort, one aged 18 to 30 years and the other aged 30 to 40 years. Blood was collected at multiple timepoints before and after primary and secondary immunization, and bulk PBMC replicates and cell subsets were isolated. Bulk TCR alpha and beta repertoires were sequenced longitudinally to track T-cell clones before and after primary and booster YFV17D yellow fever vaccination.

Trimming leaves V shorter by 7 bases and J shorter by 0 bases, with the junction holding 6 bases beyond the gene matches. CDR1 LNHNV and CDR2 YYDKDF are derived from the germline V gene (reference sequence). CDR3 length: 15 amino acids, cysteine to phenylalanine. Left in the record is the CDR3 DNA by itself, 45 bases read in frame from the first base. Points the paper makes about the study in general: Computational filtering was required because FACS-sorted repertoires could contain abundant contaminating clonotypes from the bulk population. The secondary T-cell response was found to be weaker but faster than the primary response, with a peak reached on day 5 rather than on day 15. A small share of clonotypes was detected in both CD4 and CD8 compartments, with the overlap likely arising from convergent recombination. Because the study included only two donors, the extent to which the findings can be generalized is limited. After the booster, most clones that had expanded after primary vaccination were detected again (about 97% of CD4 and about 88% of CD8), suggesting broad maintenance of memory.

Instrument used: Illumina NovaSeq 6000. TCR cDNA was synthesized by 5'RACE template switching, which introduced a universal primer site and unique molecular identifiers. cDNA synthesis was primed from both the TCR alpha and TCR beta constant segments. Libraries were amplified in two PCR steps, with sample barcodes and sequencing adapters added in the second step. Sequencing of libraries was done on Illumina HiSeq 2500 (2x100 bp) or NovaSeq (2x150 bp). The paper's data handling went like this. Reads were demultiplexed and collapsed into UMI consensus sequences with MIGEC, and V(D)J alignment was performed with MiXCR. Using edgeR on replicate PBMC samples, clonotypes were called vaccine-responding if FDR was below 0.01 and the log2 fold change was above 5 up to day 15. Each bulk clonotype received a CD4 or CD8 identity based on whether the sequenced CD4 or CD8 repertoire contained that clonotype at higher abundance. TCRdb handled the public reads itself, with Q25 trimming in fastp and clone calling in MiXCR, and kept productive beta chains. Rows merge per CDR3 protein into single entries with the most common DNA and genes. TCRdb, rather than the study authors, made the V and J calls. The sample table records around 320,000 distinct CDR3 sequences; around 4.4% of these occur just once. The top ten constitute 15% to 20% of the sample.

What this sample's treatment or condition label stands for: live attenuated yellow fever vaccine strain. At each blood-draw timepoint, two biological replicates of bulk PBMCs were collected. PBMCs were isolated from peripheral blood using a standard Ficoll-Paque protocol. TriZol was used to extract RNA from bulk PBMCs, CD4 and CD8 fractions, and dextramer-positive and dextramer-negative fractions. The V and J segments used are TRBV15 and TRBJ2-1; TRBD2 agrees with 7 junctional bases. This sample comprised PBMCs, obtained 15 days after the yellow fever booster vaccination. This TCR derives from a man between 18 and 29 years old who received the YFV17D yellow fever vaccine. The CDR3 protein is CATNLAESSYNEQFF. In nucleotides, the sequence is TGTGCCACCAACCTAGCGGAGAGCTCCTACAATGAGCAGTTCTTC.